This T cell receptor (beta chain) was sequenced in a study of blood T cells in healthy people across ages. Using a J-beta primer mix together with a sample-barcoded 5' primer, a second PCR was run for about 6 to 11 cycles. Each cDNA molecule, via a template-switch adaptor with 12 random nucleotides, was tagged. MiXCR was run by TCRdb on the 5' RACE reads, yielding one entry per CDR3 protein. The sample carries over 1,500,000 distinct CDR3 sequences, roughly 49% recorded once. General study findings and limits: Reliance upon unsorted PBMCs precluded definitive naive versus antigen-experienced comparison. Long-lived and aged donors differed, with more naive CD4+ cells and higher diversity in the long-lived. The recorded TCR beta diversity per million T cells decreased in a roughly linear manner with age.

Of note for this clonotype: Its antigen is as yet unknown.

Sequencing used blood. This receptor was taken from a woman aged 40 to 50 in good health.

CDR3 amino acids: CASSPREGTNGYTF. In DNA, the CDR3 is TGTGCCAGCAGCCCGCGGGAAGGTACAAATGGCTACACCTTC. The genes are TRBV4-2 and TRBJ1-2; D remains ambiguous. From germline, CDR1 is LGHNA and CDR2 YNFKEQ. The CDR3 sequence is 14 residues long. The V end lost 4 bases, the J end lost 6 bases, and 15 bases lay between the germline ends.